This is a list of T cell receptor beta chains from one sample in a study of OX40 agonist ivuxolimab in advanced cancers. Here immunoSEQ multiplex PCR was the method, and the copy in TCRdb shows in-frame clones only, minus some. The sample records about 21,000 clones, roughly 80% being singletons. Sequenced material: CD4+ or CD8+ T cells sorted from blood, taken in a trial of the OX40 agonist ivuxolimab. Receptor source: an adult with an advanced solid tumor such as melanoma, head and neck, liver or kidney cancer. The CDR3 runs from the conserved cysteine through the conserved F or W. The D gene is left open where the match is weak. Expanded clones are given a class, and other clones once, few, many or no size at all.

j_call v_call d_call clone_size cdr3_nt cdr3_aa
TRBJ2-1 TRBV19 . . TGTGCCAGTAGTGAGTTCCTTGGGAATGAGCAGTTCTTC CASSEFLGNEQFF
TRBJ2-3 TRBV6-1 . once TGTGCCAGCAGTGAAATCGGACAACCCACAGATACGCAGTATTTT CASSEIGQPTDTQYF
TRBJ2-7 TRBV20-1 . . TGCAGTGCTAGACAGGGCTACGAGCAGTACTTC CSARQGYEQYF
TRBJ1-4 TRBV2 . . TGTGCCAGCAGATATAGGAGAGGCGAAAAACTGTTTTTT CASRYRRGEKLFF
TRBJ2-5 TRBV14 TRBD2 . TGTGCCACCTCCACTTTTAGCGGGATTGGAGAGACCCAGTACTTC CATSTFSGIGETQYF
TRBJ1-1 TRBV19 . once TGTGCCAGTATAGGCCGTGGGGCTAGGGCTTTCTTT CASIGRGARAFF
TRBJ2-5 TRBV5-1 . . TGCGCCAGCAGGACAGGTATTTGGGAGACCCAGTACTTC CASRTGIWETQYF
TRBJ1-2 TRBV19 TRBD1 once TGTGCCAGTAGCGGGACAGCTTATAACTATGGCTACACCTTC CASSGTAYNYGYTF
TRBJ2-5 TRBV7-2 . . TGTGCCAGCAGCTTAGCTGGGGAGACCCAGTACTTC CASSLAGETQYF
TRBJ1-6 TRBV6-5 TRBD1 once TGTGCCAGCAGTTACTCTGGGGCAGGGGGCAGTTCACCCCTCCACTTT CASSYSGAGGSSPLHF
TRBJ1-2 TRBV5-4 . . TGTGCCAGCAGCTTGACGGTCCGGGGAGGTCCCAACTATGGCTACACCTTC CASSLTVRGGPNYGYTF
TRBJ2-4 TRBV4-1 . . TGCGCCAGCTCCCAACCGCAGGGATTCAAAAACATTCAGTACTTC CASSQPQGFKNIQYF
TRBJ2-3 TRBV6-4 TRBD2 once TGTGCCAGCAGACCGGGACTAGACACAGATACGCAGTATTTT CASRPGLDTDTQYF
TRBJ2-7 TRBV7-2 . . TGTGCCAGCAGCTTAGTATCAGGATCCTACGAGCAGTACTTC CASSLVSGSYEQYF
TRBJ1-2 TRBV27 . . TGTGCCAGCAGTTTTCTGCAGGAGCCGAACCTATTTGGCTACACCTTC CASSFLQEPNLFGYTF
TRBJ1-5 TRBV4-1 TRBD1 . TGCGCCAGCAGCCCAAGATGGGTACAGGGGTATAGCAATCAGCCCCAGCATTTT CASSPRWVQGYSNQPQHF
TRBJ2-2 TRBV7-9 TRBD1 . TGTGCCAGCAGCCTCGGACAGGGGAACACCGGGGAGCTGTTTTTT CASSLGQGNTGELFF
TRBJ2-2 TRBV11-3 . once TGTGCCAGCAGCCTCAGGGGGAACACCGGGGAGCTGTTTTTT CASSLRGNTGELFF